These T cell receptor beta chains were read from a single sample in a study of CD8+ T cells in alopecia areata. Method: immunoSEQ multiplex PCR; TCRdb's copy keeps in-frame clones and lacks some. The sample lists around 170,000 clones; approximately 50% were seen once. The source material was CD8+ T cells sorted from blood, sampled between weeks 51 and 52, from a patient treated with tofacitinib. The receptors derive from a human donor with alopecia areata. Each CDR3 is given with its conserved first and last residue. D genes are given only for firm matches. Size values are once, few and many counts, or a class for expanded clones, and some rows have none.

D: TRBD1; size: few; V: TRBV30; J: TRBJ2-3; length: 15; CDR3: CAWSVLGQGTDTQYF; DNA: TGTGCCTGGAGTGTACTAGGACAGGGTACAGATACGCAGTATTTT
D: .; size: .; V: TRBV29-1; J: TRBJ1-4; length: 12; CDR3: CSVEPRVGKLFF; DNA: TGCAGCGTTGAGCCCAGGGTCGGAAAACTGTTTTTT
D: .; size: .; V: TRBV4-3; J: TRBJ2-6; length: 16; CDR3: CASSQDGDSGANVLTF; DNA: TGCGCCAGCAGCCAAGATGGGGACTCTGGGGCCAACGTCCTGACTTTC
D: TRBD2; size: .; V: TRBV9; J: TRBJ2-5; length: 13; CDR3: CASSWGGEETQYF; DNA: TGTGCCAGCAGCTGGGGGGGAGAAGAGACCCAGTACTTC
D: .; size: .; V: TRBV13; J: TRBJ1-1; length: 12; CDR3: CASSQRAGEAFF; DNA: TGTGCCAGCAGCCAGCGGGCGGGGGAAGCTTTCTTT
D: .; size: .; V: TRBV12-5; J: TRBJ2-5; length: 11; CDR3: CASGLAETQYF; DNA: TGTGCTAGTGGTTTGGCGGAGACCCAGTACTTC
D: .; size: .; V: TRBV27; J: TRBJ1-2; length: 15; CDR3: CASSLWGAGTYGYTF; DNA: TGTGCCAGCAGTTTATGGGGGGCAGGGACCTATGGCTACACCTTC
D: .; size: .; V: TRBV13; J: TRBJ2-7; length: 14; CDR3: CASSAGIANYEQYF; DNA: TGTGCCAGCAGCGCTGGGATCGCCAACTACGAGCAGTACTTC
D: .; size: .; V: TRBV13; J: TRBJ1-5; length: 15; CDR3: CASSLGQAPGQPQHF; DNA: TGTGCCAGCAGCTTAGGTCAGGCCCCAGGGCAGCCCCAGCATTTT
D: .; size: many; V: TRBV11-1; J: TRBJ2-7; length: 15; CDR3: CASSLLTGGPSEQYF; DNA: TGTGCCAGCAGCTTACTGACGGGGGGCCCCTCGGAGCAGTACTTC
D: TRBD1; size: .; V: TRBV5-1; J: TRBJ1-6; length: 15; CDR3: CASSLKTGQYSPLHF; DNA: TGCGCCAGCAGCTTGAAGACAGGGCAATATTCACCCCTCCACTTT
D: .; size: .; V: TRBV27; J: TRBJ2-3; length: 15; CDR3: CASSLAGARTDTQYF; DNA: TGTGCCAGCAGTCTTGCGGGGGCCCGCACAGATACGCAGTATTTT
D: .; size: few; V: TRBV9; J: TRBJ2-2; length: 13; CDR3: CASTHSDTGELFF; DNA: TGTGCCAGCACGCATTCTGACACCGGGGAGCTGTTTTTT
D: TRBD2; size: .; V: TRBV27; J: TRBJ2-3; length: 15; CDR3: CASSLGGGSTDTQYF; DNA: TGTGCCAGCAGTCTTGGGGGGGGAAGCACAGATACGCAGTATTTT
D: TRBD1; size: many; V: TRBV6-1; J: TRBJ1-1; length: 15; CDR3: CASSEQGASVTEAFF; DNA: TGTGCCAGCAGTGAACAGGGGGCCTCAGTCACTGAAGCTTTCTTT
D: .; size: .; V: TRBV7-9; J: TRBJ2-2; length: 15; CDR3: CASSFSQGGTGELFF; DNA: TGTGCCAGCAGCTTCAGTCAGGGGGGCACCGGGGAGCTGTTTTTT
D: .; size: .; V: TRBV5-6; J: TRBJ2-7; length: 14; CDR3: CASSLLRGLYEQYF; DNA: TGTGCCAGCAGCTTGCTCCGGGGCCTCTACGAGCAGTACTTC
D: .; size: .; V: TRBV5-6; J: TRBJ1-3; length: 16; CDR3: CASSPPGGPPGNTIYF; DNA: TGTGCCAGCAGCCCACCGGGGGGGCCCCCTGGAAACACCATATATTTT
D: .; size: .; V: TRBV27; J: TRBJ2-5; length: 13; CDR3: CASSLVPRETQYF; DNA: TGTGCCAGCAGCCTAGTCCCGAGAGAGACCCAGTACTTC
D: .; size: .; V: TRBV14; J: TRBJ2-1; length: 16; CDR3: CASSQPDTAFYNEQFF; DNA: TGTGCCAGCAGCCAACCGGACACAGCCTTCTACAATGAGCAGTTCTTC
D: TRBD1; size: few; V: TRBV5-1; J: TRBJ2-7; length: 16; CDR3: CASSPWKGQGAREQYF; DNA: TGCGCCAGCAGTCCATGGAAAGGACAGGGGGCGAGGGAGCAGTACTTC
D: TRBD2; size: .; V: TRBV27; J: TRBJ2-7; length: 14; CDR3: CASSLLAGGDEQYF; DNA: TGTGCCAGCAGTTTATTGGCGGGGGGGGACGAGCAGTACTTC
D: .; size: .; V: TRBV7-2; J: TRBJ2-3; length: 14; CDR3: CASSLIVLTDTQYF; DNA: TGTGCCAGCAGCTTAATCGTCCTCACAGATACGCAGTATTTT
D: TRBD1; size: few; V: TRBV15; J: TRBJ1-6; length: 12; CDR3: CATGTGDSPLHF; DNA: TGTGCCACCGGGACAGGGGATTCACCCCTCCACTTT
D: .; size: .; V: TRBV30; J: TRBJ2-7; length: 14; CDR3: CAWSETSASYEQYF; DNA: TGTGCCTGGAGCGAAACCTCCGCCAGCTACGAGCAGTACTTC
D: .; size: .; V: TRBV7-3; J: TRBJ2-1; length: 17; CDR3: CASSWNGGLASNNEQFF; DNA: TGTGCCAGCAGCTGGAATGGCGGGCTAGCGTCCAACAATGAGCAGTTCTTC
D: TRBD1; size: .; V: TRBV27; J: TRBJ1-1; length: 15; CDR3: CASIAQGARGTEAFF; DNA: TGTGCCAGCATCGCTCAGGGGGCTAGGGGAACTGAAGCTTTCTTT
D: TRBD1; size: .; V: TRBV5-6; J: TRBJ1-4; length: 17; CDR3: CASSIRDREETNEKLFF; DNA: TGTGCCAGCAGCATCCGGGACAGGGAAGAGACTAATGAAAAACTGTTTTTT
D: .; size: .; V: TRBV19; J: TRBJ2-6; length: 16; CDR3: CASTSGRITGANVLTF; DNA: TGTGCCAGTACCTCGGGACGGATCACTGGGGCCAACGTCCTGACTTTC
D: .; size: .; V: TRBV30; J: TRBJ1-1; length: 11; CDR3: CAWRGATEAFF; DNA: TGTGCCTGGAGAGGAGCCACTGAAGCTTTCTTT
D: .; size: few; V: TRBV29-1; J: TRBJ1-2; length: 11; CDR3: CSVDGDYGYTF; DNA: TGCAGCGTTGACGGGGACTATGGCTACACCTTC
D: .; size: .; V: TRBV20-1; J: TRBJ1-2; length: 11; CDR3: CSAETRDGYTF; DNA: TGCAGTGCTGAAACCAGGGATGGCTACACCTTC
D: .; size: .; V: TRBV2; J: TRBJ1-3; length: 13; CDR3: CASSAFSGNTIYF; DNA: TGTGCCAGCTCGGCCTTCTCTGGAAACACCATATATTTT